This T cell receptor beta chain was profiled in a study of blood T cell repertoires in COVID-19. Study summary: PBMCs, B-cell-depleted T cells, or T cells provided the cDNA or gDNA that made up the material.

The CDR3 contains 18 residues. Trimming cost V 0 bases and J 6 bases, with 22 bases left between them. Germline assignment: CDR1 SGHNT and CDR2 YENEEA. TCRdb's table, derived via immunoSEQ multiplex PCR, lists solely in-frame clones and lacks some. The sample lists roughly 120,000 clones; approximately 87% were seen once. V and J are TRBV11-3 and TRBJ2-3; D uncertain. This TCR was sampled from a woman aged 70-85 years with acute or convalescent COVID-19. The source material was peripheral blood. The CDR3 bases are TGTGCCAGCAGCTTAGAGGGCCCCGCTTCCTCCTTCCTCGATACGCAGTATTTT. This sequence encodes CASSLEGPASSFLDTQYF.